A single sample is the source of the 32 T cell receptor beta chains below, sequenced in a study of tumor-infiltrating lymphocytes in glioblastoma multiforme. TCR beta libraries were built from RNA through three nested multiplex PCR rounds using modified ARM-PCR. Each CDR3 protein is one row after TCRdb ran MiXCR on the multiplex PCR reads. The sample includes about 32,000 distinct CDR3 sequences, about 58% seen only once; the top ten take around 34%. The sequenced sample was brain tumor tissue. The receptor set was obtained from a male donor with glioblastoma.

This clonotype was detected once. In this CDR3 the conserved last residue, phenylalanine or tryptophan, is missing, so a read error is likely. CDR3 loop: CCATSVNTGELFY. The DNA of the CDR3 is TGCTGTGCCACTAGCGTTAACACCGGGGAGCTGTTTTAT. The chain uses TRBV20-1 and TRBJ2-2, with 7 positions matching TRBD2. The CDR3 runs to 13 residues. Germline values: CDR1 DFQATT, CDR2 SNEGSKA (reference sequence).

The chain carries TRBV6-2 or TRBV6-3 and TRBJ1-6; D gene ambiguous. V lost 2 bases, J lost 7 bases, and 9 bases lay in between. Germline CDR1 reads MNHEY; CDR2 reads SVGEGT. The CDR3 sequence is 14 residues long. The DNA for the CDR3 is TGTGCCAGCAGTTACAGAGGGAGGAATTCACCCCTCCACTTT. Translated: CASSYRGRNSPLHF.

Details on this clonotype: The CDR3 does not end in the conserved phenylalanine or tryptophan, so this is likely a read error. The genes are TRBV11-1 and TRBJ2-6; D possibly corresponds to TRBD1 (5 bases). Per the germline V gene, CDR1 is SGHAT and CDR2 is FQDESV (reference sequence). This CDR3 region has 15 residues. DNA for the CDR3: TGTGCCAGCAGCTTTGTAACGTTTGGGGCCAACGTACTGACTCTC. Amino acid sequence: CASSFVTFGANVLTL.

This clonotype has more than one count but fewer than ten. This may be a read error: a much more frequent sequence differs by one nucleotide. The CDR3: CSADRSSNHGYTF. In DNA, the CDR3 is TGCAGCGCCGACAGGAGTTCTAACCATGGCTACACCTTC. The chain recombines TRBV29-1 with TRBJ1-2; the D gene is possibly TRBD1 (6 bases). Germline-derived CDR1 and CDR2 are SQVTM and ANQGSEA. There are 13 residues in the CDR3.

This clonotype was seen more than once but under ten times. This chain connects TRBV6-1 to TRBJ2-7, with D possibly matching TRBD1 (6 bases). Trimming took 3 bases from V and 0 from J, leaving 6 bases between them. Germline V gene data show CDR1 as MNHNS and CDR2 as SASEGT. The CDR3 runs to 13 residues. CDR3: CASSEDSSYEQYF. In nucleotides, the CDR3 is TGTGCCAGCAGTGAGGACAGCTCCTACGAGCAGTACTTC.

A word on this clonotype: The CDR3 end shows no conserved phenylalanine or tryptophan, and so a read error is likely. The CDR3 nucleotides read TGCAGTGCTAGGAGGGACAGTGTTAACTATGGCTACACCACC. Its translation is CSARRDSVNYGYTT. The rearrangement links TRBV20-1 to TRBJ1-2, with 7 bases aligning to TRBD1. The germline V gene encodes CDR1 DFQATT and CDR2 SNEGSKA (reference sequence). Losses at the gene ends were 3 bases for V and 1 base for J; bases not matched to a gene: 5. This CDR3 spans 14 amino acids.

Details on this clonotype: Compared with germline, one end of the junction differs, possibly owing to a read error. The chain links TRBV20-1 to TRBJ2-4; 10 positions match TRBD1. The CDR3 runs to 19 residues. In germline, CDR1 is DFQATT, CDR2 SNEGSKA (reference sequence). CDR3 protein: CSVRDPDRGIRRAKNIQYF. The CDR3 bases are TGCAGTGTTAGAGACCCGGACAGGGGGATTCGGAGGGCCAAAAACATTCAGTACTTC.

This clonotype was picked up many times. The V gene is TRBV5-1, the J gene TRBJ2-3, with D uncertain. This CDR3 comprises 13 residues. Germline V CDR1 and CDR2: SGHRS, YFSETQ. The V and J ends lost 2 bases and 5 bases respectively, with 9 bases between them. In DNA, the CDR3 is TGCGCCAGCAGCTTAATGCTTGGAGATACGCAGTATTTT. This sequence encodes CASSLMLGDTQYF.

This clonotype was seen a single time. The CDR3 reads CASRQGLSSDTQYF. The CDR3 nucleotides read TGTGCCAGCAGACAGGGGTTGAGCTCAGATACGCAGTATTTT. The chain has TRBV12-3 or TRBV12-4 and TRBJ2-3, with 7 bases aligning to TRBD1. V lost 6 bases, J lost 4 bases, and 7 bases stayed unmatched. The CDR3 length is 14 residues.

In this sample, this clonotype turned up a few times. The chain uses TRBV20-1 and TRBJ2-7, with TRBD1 matching 8 bases. Trimming at V came to 5 bases and at J to 6 bases, leaving 9 bases not matched to a gene. The CDR3 sequence is 13 residues long. From germline, CDR1 is DFQATT and CDR2 SNEGSKA (reference sequence). Written as DNA, the CDR3 is TGCAGTGCTGGGGACACAGGGGGTGGCGAGCAGTACTTC. It yields the protein CSAGDTGGGEQYF.

The table lists this clonotype with many counts. The V call is TRBV28, the J call TRBJ2-3; D gene ambiguous. The length of the CDR3 is 15 residues. Germline V gene sequence: CDR1 MDHEN, CDR2 SYDVKM. V lost 2 bases and J lost 1, with 10 bases in between. CDR3: CASSLVQKRTDTQYF. The DNA of the CDR3 is TGTGCCAGCAGTTTAGTACAGAAGCGCACAGATACGCAGTATTTT.

Regarding this clonotype: A much more abundant neighbour one base away suggests this may be a read error. The chain has TRBV14 and TRBJ2-7; TRBD2 matches 9 bases. The germline gives CDR1 SGHDN, CDR2 FVKESK. This CDR3 is built from 16 residues. This CDR3 reads CASGQDRLTSGYEQYF. As DNA, the CDR3 is TGTGCCAGCGGCCAAGATCGTCTGACTAGCGGCTACGAGCAGTACTTC.

This clonotype has at least ten counts. This chain uses TRBV6-1 with TRBJ1-5; possibly TRBD1 for D (5 bases). This CDR3 comprises 12 residues. Germline V gives CDR1 MNHNS, CDR2 SASEGT. Trimming took off 5 bases at V and 6 bases at J, with 8 bases between the two ends. This chain's CDR3 is CASSKGTQPQHF. The CDR3 DNA reads TGTGCCAGCAGTAAAGGGACTCAGCCCCAGCATTTT.

Comment on this clonotype: The germline gene is not matched at one end of the junction; a read error may be the cause. The genes are TRBV20-1 and TRBJ1-1, with a tentative D call TRBD1 (5 bases). The germline V gene has CDR1 DFQATT and CDR2 SNEGSKA (reference sequence). The length of the CDR3 is 15 residues. CDR3 region: CSSRDGGGLGSEAFF. DNA for the CDR3: TGCAGTTCTAGGGATGGGGGGGGACTTGGGTCCGAAGCTTTCTTT.

This clonotype has ten or more counts. The rearrangement uses TRBV12-5 and TRBJ2-5; D unresolved. The germline V and J ends were trimmed by 3 bases and 3 bases, with 8 bases remaining between them. This CDR3 spans 13 amino acids. Germline CDR1 LGHNT, CDR2 FRNRAP. CDR3 sequence (DNA): TGTGCTAGTGGTTTAGACGCCGAAGAGACCCAGTACTTC. It is translated as CASGLDAEETQYF.

This clonotype was seen more than once but under ten times. This sequence may be a read error, since a much larger clone differs from it by one base. V gene TRBV5-1 combines with J gene TRBJ2-3; 8 bases line up with TRBD2. The CDR3 is made up of 15 amino acids. CDR1 is SGHRS and CDR2 is YFSETQ in the germline V gene. The CDR3 region has the DNA TGCGCCAGCAGGAGCCGACTAGCGAGCACAGAAACGCAGTATTTT. Its protein product is CASRSRLASTETQYF.

In its sample, this clonotype was seen many times. The chain couples TRBV5-1 to TRBJ2-7; maybe TRBD1 (6 bases). The germline gives CDR1 SGHRS, CDR2 YFSETQ. Trimming stripped 4 bases from V and 3 bases from J, with 11 bases between. The CDR3 spans 13 residues. DNA of the CDR3: TGCGCCAGCAGCCGTGACAGGTTCTACGAGCAGTACTTC. Protein product: CASSRDRFYEQYF.

With regard to this clonotype: Because the CDR3 is missing its conserved closing phenylalanine or tryptophan, this is likely a read error. The chain has TRBV11-2 and TRBJ1-1, with D possibly TRBD1 on 6 matching bases. This CDR3 region has 14 residues. Germline V gives CDR1 SGHAT, CDR2 FQNNGV. V lost 1 base, J lost 0 bases, and 6 bases lay in between. CDR3 region: CASSLGTVNTEAFS. CDR3 in DNA: TGTGCCAGCAGCTTAGGGACAGTGAACACTGAAGCTTTCTCT.

Notes on this clonotype: A junction end diverges from the germline sequence, so it may reflect a read error. This chain links TRBV20-1 with TRBJ1-4; D uncertain. Germline V gene lookup returns CDR1 DFQATT and CDR2 SNEGSKA (reference sequence). This CDR3 region has 14 residues. The CDR3 is CIAREERATEKLFF. DNA for the CDR3: TGCATTGCTAGAGAGGAGCGGGCAACTGAAAAACTGTTTTTT.

With regard to this clonotype: A read error may explain this, as a much larger clone is one base away. The chain joins TRBV28 to TRBJ2-7; 8 bases map to TRBD1. Looked up from germline, CDR1 is MDHEN and CDR2 is SYDVKM. V gave up 3 bases and J gave up 4 bases; unmatched junction bases: 8. CDR3 length: 15 residues. CDR3 nucleotide sequence: TGTGCCAGCAGTTTCCGGACAGGGAAGTTTTACGAGCAGTACTTC. It specifies CASSFRTGKFYEQYF.

Concerning this clonotype: The junction does not match germline at one end; this may be a read error. V gene TRBV5-1 combines with J gene TRBJ2-7; D is possibly TRBD1 (6 bases). The CDR3 length is 14 residues. Germline lookup yields CDR1 SGHRS and CDR2 YFSETQ. CDR3 region: CAGRFAGDPYEHYF. Written as DNA, the CDR3 is TGCGCCGGCAGATTCGCAGGGGACCCCTACGAGCACTACTTC.

Details on this clonotype: This is likely a read error, given that the CDR3 carries no conserved phenylalanine or tryptophan at its end. This chain uses TRBV19 with TRBJ2-1; the match to TRBD2 covers 7 bases. Germline V CDR1 and CDR2: LNHDA, SQIVND (reference sequence). The CDR3 spans 15 residues. The trim removed 3 bases at V and 2 bases at J, leaving 4 bases unmatched. The CDR3 sequence is CASSMLAGPYNEQFS. The CDR3 DNA is TGTGCCAGTAGTATGTTAGCGGGCCCCTACAATGAGCAGTTCTCC.

As concerns this clonotype: The junction shows a germline mismatch at one end, possibly a read error. This chain uses TRBV12-3 or TRBV12-4 with TRBJ1-2; D is undetermined. The CDR3 consists of 16 residues. DNA for the CDR3: TGTGCCAACAGTCCCCCCGGGCGTACGAAGGGCTATGGCTACACCTTC. Its translation: CANSPPGRTKGYGYTF.

With regard to this clonotype: At one end, the junction sequence differs from germline, possibly due to a read error. The genes are TRBV6-5 and TRBJ1-5; 10 bases map to TRBD1. CDR1 is MNHEY, CDR2 SVGAGI, per germline. The CDR3 has 16 residues. For the CDR3, the DNA is TGTGCCAGCAGTAATAGACAGGGGGCCGGCAACCAGCCCCAGCATTTC. It translates to CASSNRQGAGNQPQHF.

As regards this clonotype: This clone may be a read error of a much larger clone one base away. The final CDR3 position lacks the conserved phenylalanine or tryptophan, pointing to a likely read error. The chain has TRBV20-1 and TRBJ2-5, with 7 positions matching TRBD2. The CDR3 covers 12 residues. CDR1 and CDR2 from the germline V gene are DFQATT and SNEGSKA (reference sequence). V gave up 5 bases and J gave up 4 bases; unmatched junction bases: 4. CDR3 sequence (DNA): TGCAGTGCTCGGGCGGGAGTAGAGACCCAGTACCTC. Translated: CSARAGVETQYL.

Turning to this clonotype: The CDR3 end shows no conserved phenylalanine or tryptophan, and so a read error is likely. V is TRBV7-9 and J is TRBJ2-1; 11 bases are a match to TRBD2. V was clipped by 3 bases and J by 6 bases; unmatched bases: 4. The length of the CDR3 is 15 residues. The germline V gene encodes CDR1 SEHNR and CDR2 FQNEAQ (reference sequence). CDR3 in amino acids: CASSLGLAVTNEQFL. CDR3 DNA sequence: TGTGCCAGCAGCTTGGGACTAGCGGTAACCAATGAGCAGTTCCTC.

On this clonotype: No conserved phenylalanine or tryptophan ends this CDR3, so it is likely a read error. The CDR3 sequence: CAGRTGEFSPLHS. The CDR3 DNA is TGTGCCGGTCGGACAGGGGAATTTTCACCCCTCCACTCT. The chain employs TRBV6-5 and TRBJ1-6; 9 bases map to TRBD1. V shed 11 bases and J 9 bases; nucleotides not matched to a gene: 8. Germline CDR1 and CDR2: MNHEY and SVGAGI. The CDR3 runs 13 residues.

Comments on this clonotype: A junction end diverges from the germline sequence, so it may reflect a read error. The chain employs TRBV6-5 and TRBJ2-3, with D unresolved. The CDR3 is made up of 14 amino acids. The germline CDR1 and CDR2 sequences are MNHEY and SVGAGI. The CDR3 region has the DNA TGTGCCGGCAGTTACGGCTTCAGCACAGATATGCAGTATTTT. Amino acids: CAGSYGFSTDMQYF.

The chain has TRBV20-1 and TRBJ2-3; perhaps TRBD2 as D (6 bases). This CDR3 spans 16 amino acids. V shed 5 bases and J shed 4 bases, with 22 bases lying between them. The germline V gene encodes CDR1 DFQATT and CDR2 SNEGSKA (reference sequence). The CDR3 DNA reads as TGCAGTGCTTCCGCGGCCGGTACTAGCAAAGCAGATACGCAGTATTTT. Translated, it gives CSASAAGTSKADTQYF.

Of note for this clonotype: The junction departs from germline at one end; a sequencing error may be responsible. This CDR3 is CVSSSNRGATAKNIQYF. CDR3 DNA: TGTGTCAGCAGCTCGAACAGGGGTGCGACAGCCAAAAACATTCAGTACTTC. This chain connects TRBV11-3 to TRBJ2-4; 7 bases agree with TRBD1. Germline lookup yields CDR1 SGHNT and CDR2 YENEEA. The CDR3 runs 17 residues.

As to this clonotype: The conserved phenylalanine or tryptophan normally closing the CDR3 is absent here, so this likely arose from a read error. The chain employs TRBV11-2 and TRBJ2-1; 9 bases map to TRBD2. J was trimmed by 5 bases and V by 5 bases; bases with no gene match: 7. CDR3 length: 15 amino acids. The germline V gene has CDR1 SGHAT and CDR2 FQNNGV. CDR3 amino acids: CASSPELAGDNEQFV. CDR3 in DNA: TGTGCCAGCAGCCCTGAATTAGCGGGGGACAATGAGCAGTTCGTT.

The chain is built from TRBV29-1 and TRBJ2-1; 9 positions agree with TRBD1. With V trimmed by 7 bases and J by 6 bases, 16 bases remained unmatched. Germline lookup yields CDR1 SQVTM and CDR2 ANQGSEA. CDR3 length: 16 amino acids. CDR3 sequence: CSAQAGYSGQGNEQFF. The CDR3 region has the DNA TGCAGCGCTCAAGCAGGGTACTCGGGACAGGGCAATGAGCAGTTCTTC.